The subject of this entry is one T cell receptor (beta chain). Its antigen is not yet known. There are no base qualities to consult, and no much larger clone falls within one base. The germline V gene encodes CDR1 LNHNV and CDR2 YYDKDF (reference sequence). The cysteine opens and the phenylalanine closes a CDR3 of 14 amino acids. The DNA shown is the 42-base CDR3, in frame from base 1. V trim: 3 bases; J trim: 4 bases; unmatched bases: 2. Whole blood was collected in K2EDTA tubes by collaborating institutions according to the institutions' own protocols. For TCRbeta analysis, collaborators shipped samples in one of three forms: frozen whole blood, isolated PBMCs, or DNA extracted from either of those sample types. This entry is derived from a study of blood T cell repertoires in COVID-19 (dated by TCRdb to about 2020). With respect to the entire study: Samples covering the acute and convalescent phases of COVID-19 were provided by collaborators in the United States, Italy and Spain. A freely available public database, intended as a resource for researchers studying the immune response to SARS-CoV-2, is where the repertoires were released. The prospective study material was composed of cDNA or gDNA derived from T cells, B-cell-depleted T cells, or PBMCs. A de-identified subject ID, COVID-19 status, age in years and sex were almost always included in the sample metadata. Deeply sampled blood TCRbeta repertoires from subjects exposed to, actively infected with, or recovered from COVID-19 were included in the dataset. HLA class I and class II types, where available, came from metadata supplied by the sample provider rather than from assay-based typing. Samples came from the ongoing ImmuneRACE study (first 160 participants) plus 1,254 subjects from 6 global collaborators. Paper-wide results and their limitations: How much clinical and demographic metadata was included differed by source and by participant, and the metadata was provided uncurated.

TCRbeta CDR3 regions were amplified from genomic DNA by means of the immunoSEQ Assay, a bias-controlled multiplex PCR. The study's processing was this. Nucleated cell counts per sample were estimated from amplification of reference gene primers within the assay. To quantify the absolute abundance of each unique TCRbeta CDR3 rearrangement, sequence reads were collapsed and filtered. For each sample, productive Simpson clonality was calculated by taking the square root of Simpson's diversity index across productive rearrangements. TCRdb carries this immuneACCESS record with in-frame sequences only. Its versions omit some clonotypes, under half of them owing to an unresolved V gene in the studies checked, with the rest unexplained. That table furnishes V, J and clone size, whereas the DNA furnished D and trimming. This sample lists approximately 52,000 clones; 80% to 90% were detected once. 1.3% of the sample rests with the top ten.

The rearrangement joined TRBV15 to TRBJ1-4; the junction holds 7 bases that match TRBD1. The clonotype originates from a man aged 55 to 70 with acute or convalescent COVID-19. The sample consisted of peripheral blood. The CDR3 protein: CATSSGTDNEKLFF. Here is the DNA: TGTGCCACCAGCAGTGGGACAGATAATGAAAAACTGTTTTTT.